The next 19 T cell receptor beta chains were all read from a single sample in a study of monozygotic twins with inflammatory bowel disease. After re-calling the 5' RACE reads, TCRdb lists one entry per CDR3 protein, DNA absent. This sample's table has 310,000 or so distinct CDR3 sequences. Sequenced sample: blood. All receptors come from a human donor with ulcerative colitis or Crohn's disease, or a healthy co-twin of an affected twin (not recorded which).

This chain uses TRBV6-1 with TRBJ1-2; TCRdb proposes TRBD1, but this gene call is untestable without DNA. Germline V gene data show CDR1 as MNHNS and CDR2 as SASEGT. The CDR3 spans 16 residues. CDR3 amino acids: CASSEERDRDNYGYTF.

This chain joins TRBV4-1 and TRBJ2-1; absent DNA, TCRdb's TRBD2 call cannot be checked. The CDR3 has 15 residues. The germline V gene has CDR1 MGHRA and CDR2 YSYEKL. CDR3 protein: CASSQGLAGGNEQFF.

This sequence joins TRBV29-1 and TRBJ1-2; with no DNA, the TCRdb D assignment of TRBD1 cannot be verified. The CDR3 loop spans 13 amino acids. Germline lookup yields CDR1 SQVTM and CDR2 ANQGSEA. The CDR3 protein is CSVEEDRPYCYTF.

V is TRBV20-1 and J is TRBJ2-7. Germline lookup yields CDR1 DFQATT and CDR2 SNEGSKA (reference sequence). The length of the CDR3 is 15 residues. CDR3 protein: CSARVRLLHLHEQYF.

V is TRBV19 and J is TRBJ2-2. The CDR3 loop spans 16 amino acids. Germline V gene sequence: CDR1 LNHDA, CDR2 SQIVND (reference sequence). The CDR3 is CASNKGLTRDTGELFF.

The rearrangement joins TRBV5-1 to TRBJ2-3; TCRdb's D gene call, TRBD2, goes unchecked for lack of DNA. The CDR3 extends over 17 amino acids. The germline CDR1 and CDR2 sequences are SGHRS and YFSETQ. This CDR3 is CASSAGWTSGNTDTQYF.

The CDR3 spells CASSYTGVVAREQFF. The chain joins TRBV6-5 to TRBJ2-1; TCRdb's D call, TRBD1, is unchecked because there is no DNA. This CDR3 is 15 amino acids long. Germline values: CDR1 MNHEY, CDR2 SVGAGI.

This chain uses TRBV18 with TRBJ1-1; TCRdb returns TRBD1, unconfirmable since there is no DNA. Germline assignment: CDR1 KGHSH and CDR2 LQKENI. This CDR3 comprises 15 residues. CDR3 sequence: CASSWTGGPDTEAFF.

V and J are TRBV27 and TRBJ1-4. The CDR3 is made up of 16 amino acids. CDR1 is MNHEY, CDR2 SMNVEV, per germline (reference sequence). The CDR3 is CASSYIGAGENEKLFF.

The CDR3 loop reads CASSGPRHSYTEAFF. V usage is TRBV6-2 or TRBV6-3 and J usage is TRBJ1-1; TCRdb's assignment of TRBD1 cannot be checked, as there is no DNA. Germline V CDR1 and CDR2: MNHEY, SVGEGT. The CDR3 loop spans 15 amino acids.

The chain has TRBV5-1 and TRBJ2-1. From germline, CDR1 is SGHRS and CDR2 YFSETQ. This CDR3 comprises 13 residues. The chain's CDR3 is CASRQNMDNEQFF.

J is TRBJ2-7 and V is TRBV20-1; TCRdb designates TRBD2, a call that cannot be tested without DNA. This CDR3 has 14 residues. Germline V gives CDR1 DFQATT, CDR2 SNEGSKA (reference sequence). Here the CDR3 reads CSAVMPGLAKEQYF.

V is TRBV5-1 and J is TRBJ2-7. The CDR3 sequence is 16 residues long. Germline CDR1 SGHRS, CDR2 YFSETQ. The CDR3 loop is CASSLEPSSSSYEQYF.

The chain uses TRBV28 and TRBJ1-1; there is no DNA to check the TCRdb D call of TRBD1. In germline, CDR1 is MDHEN, CDR2 SYDVKM. This CDR3 has 16 amino acids. CDR3 residues: CASSPLRGDEDTEAFF.

This chain's CDR3 is CASRGRDYSNQPQHF. V usage is TRBV28 and J usage is TRBJ1-5. Germline V gene sequence: CDR1 MDHEN, CDR2 SYDVKM. The CDR3 runs to 15 residues.

The rearrangement joins TRBV6-4 to TRBJ2-3; the D gene TCRdb calls, TRBD1, cannot be checked with no DNA. Germline V gene lookup returns CDR1 MRHNA and CDR2 SNTAGT. The CDR3 is made up of 14 amino acids. The CDR3: CASSTTGDTDTQYF.

The V call is TRBV11-2, the J call TRBJ2-1; TCRdb lists TRBD2, though no DNA is available to test this call. The CDR3 has 14 amino acids. Germline-derived CDR1 and CDR2 are SGHAT and FQNNGV. Here the CDR3 reads CASSFGLAGVEQFF.

The V and J genes are TRBV20-1 and TRBJ2-7; TCRdb's D call, TRBD1, is unchecked because there is no DNA. In germline, CDR1 is DFQATT, CDR2 SNEGSKA (reference sequence). The CDR3 is 14 residues long. The CDR3 spells CSANPGRGSYEQYF.

The V and J genes are TRBV7-9 and TRBJ1-3. Germline V gene data show CDR1 as SEHNR and CDR2 as FQNEAQ (reference sequence). The CDR3 runs to 16 residues. The CDR3 reads CASSLGSPSSGNTIYF.